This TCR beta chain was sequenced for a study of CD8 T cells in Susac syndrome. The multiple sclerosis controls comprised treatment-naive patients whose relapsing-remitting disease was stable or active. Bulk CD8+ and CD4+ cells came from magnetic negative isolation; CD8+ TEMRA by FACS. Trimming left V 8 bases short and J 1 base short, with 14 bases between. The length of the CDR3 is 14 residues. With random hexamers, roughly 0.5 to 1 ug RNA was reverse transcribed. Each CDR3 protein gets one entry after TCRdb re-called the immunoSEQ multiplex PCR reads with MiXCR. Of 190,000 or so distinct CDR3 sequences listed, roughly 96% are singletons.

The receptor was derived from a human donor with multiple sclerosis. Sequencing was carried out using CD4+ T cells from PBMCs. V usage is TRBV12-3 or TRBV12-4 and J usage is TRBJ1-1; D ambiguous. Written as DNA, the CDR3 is TGTGCCAGCGGCCCCCGGACCGAGAACACTGAAGCTTTCTTT. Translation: CASGPRTENTEAFF.